The clone carrying this TCR beta chain occurred once. TCRdb keeps only in-frame clones here, not all; method: immunoSEQ multiplex PCR. The table has 63,000 or so clones, roughly nine tenths seen once. Germline CDR1 is MGHRA and CDR2 is YSYEKL. The length of the CDR3 is 17 residues. The V and J ends lost 3 bases and 2 bases respectively, with 16 bases between them. The data derive from a study of neoadjuvant anti-PD-1 for oral cavity cancer. Background on the study: Most patients had three to four biweekly doses of 3 mg/kg nivolumab before resection.

This sample's time point: after neoadjuvant nivolumab, at surgical resection. Stage II-IVA oral cavity squamous cell carcinoma was new and untreated by systemic or radiation therapy. This sequence was found in a person aged 35-79 years with oral cavity squamous cell carcinoma. The chain links TRBV4-1 to TRBJ2-2; D may be TRBD2 (6 bases). The starting material was PBMCs, obtained after nivolumab (anti-PD-1) treatment. CDR3 region: CASSHPWGGINTGELFF. CDR3 nucleotides: TGCGCCAGCAGCCATCCGTGGGGAGGAATAAACACCGGGGAGCTGTTTTTT.